The sequence of this T cell receptor beta chain was determined in a study of cytomegalovirus exposure and HLA in healthy donors. The length of the CDR3 is 15 residues. Germline CDR1 KGHSH, CDR2 LQKENI. Trimming cost V 3 bases and J 6 bases, with 14 bases left between them. The study's findings and limits: The Asian-associated ancestry cluster reportedly had fewer N-insertions than the roughly 700-donor mean in a later analysis.

On this clone itself: Its target is not known.

A multiplex PCR was run with 60 Vbeta primers and 13 Jbeta primers. Assay: immunoSEQ multiplex PCR; the TCRdb copy retains only in-frame clones and omits some. The sample shows 150,000 or so clones, around 80% of them seen only once. This clonotype was obtained from a woman aged 45-59 years in good health and CMV-seropositive. Sequenced input: PBMCs. V is TRBV18 and J is TRBJ1-4; perhaps TRBD1 as D (6 bases). CDR3 region: CASSPRRRGDEKLFF. CDR3 sequence (DNA): TGTGCCAGCTCACCTCGGCGCAGGGGAGATGAAAAACTGTTTTTT.